This section outlines one T cell receptor beta chain sequence together with its context. This entry is derived from a study of blood T cell repertoires in COVID-19. Overall study: From T cells, B-cell-depleted T cells, or PBMCs came the material, which was cDNA or gDNA.

Methods used by the authors: Scientists estimated how many nucleated cells there were by amplifying reference gene primers. Sequenced by immunoSEQ multiplex PCR; TCRdb stores in-frame clones only, minus some. The D gene and trimming were derived from the DNA, and the V and J assignments and clone size from that table. Of roughly 110,000 clones in the sample, around 84% were seen once. The TCR sequence derives from a human donor in a cohort sampled during active COVID-19. Input material: peripheral blood.

DNA for the CDR3: TGTGCCAGCAGTGGGACACCAGATACGCAGTATTTT. This gives the protein CASSGTPDTQYF. The rearrangement joins TRBV2 to TRBJ2-3; D perhaps matches TRBD1 (5 bases). This CDR3 contains 12 residues. Trimming shortened V by 4 bases and J by 4 bases, and 6 bases separated the two germline ends. Germline-derived CDR1 and CDR2 are SNHLY and FYNNEI.